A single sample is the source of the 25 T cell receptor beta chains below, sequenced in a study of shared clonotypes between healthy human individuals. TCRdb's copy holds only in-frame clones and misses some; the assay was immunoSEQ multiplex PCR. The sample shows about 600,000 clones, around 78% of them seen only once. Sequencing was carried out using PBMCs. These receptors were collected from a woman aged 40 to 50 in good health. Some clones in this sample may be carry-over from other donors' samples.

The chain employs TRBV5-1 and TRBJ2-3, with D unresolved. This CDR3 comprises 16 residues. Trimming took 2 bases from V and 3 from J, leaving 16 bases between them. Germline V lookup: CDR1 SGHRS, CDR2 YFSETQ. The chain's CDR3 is CASSLNRAFGTDTQYF. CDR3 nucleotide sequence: TGCGCCAGCAGCTTAAATAGAGCATTCGGGACAGATACGCAGTATTTT.

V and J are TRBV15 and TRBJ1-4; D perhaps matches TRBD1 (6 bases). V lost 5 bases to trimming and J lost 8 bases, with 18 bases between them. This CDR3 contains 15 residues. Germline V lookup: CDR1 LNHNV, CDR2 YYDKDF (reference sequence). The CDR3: CATSGGGQGSEKLFF. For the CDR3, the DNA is TGTGCCACCAGCGGTGGGGGGCAGGGATCCGAAAAACTGTTTTTT.

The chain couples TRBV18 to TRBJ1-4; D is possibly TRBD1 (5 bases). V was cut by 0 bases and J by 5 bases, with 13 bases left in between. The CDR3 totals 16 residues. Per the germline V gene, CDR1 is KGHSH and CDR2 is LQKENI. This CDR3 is CASSPPLGRRNEKLFF. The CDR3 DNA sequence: TGTGCCAGCTCACCACCTTTGGGACGGCGAAATGAAAAACTGTTTTTT.

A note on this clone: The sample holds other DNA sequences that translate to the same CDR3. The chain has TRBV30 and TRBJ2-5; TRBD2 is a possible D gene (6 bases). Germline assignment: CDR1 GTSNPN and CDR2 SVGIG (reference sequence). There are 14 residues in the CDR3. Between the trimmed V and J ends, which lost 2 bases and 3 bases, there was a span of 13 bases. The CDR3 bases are TGTGCCTGGAGTCGGGGTGGGGGGAAAGAGACCCAGTACTTC. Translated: CAWSRGGGKETQYF.

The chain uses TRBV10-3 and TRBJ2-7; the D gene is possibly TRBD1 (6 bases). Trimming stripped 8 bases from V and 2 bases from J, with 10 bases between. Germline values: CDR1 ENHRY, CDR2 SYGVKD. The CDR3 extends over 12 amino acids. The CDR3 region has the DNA TGTGCCATCGGGGACACCACCTACGAGCAGTACTTC. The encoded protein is CAIGDTTYEQYF.

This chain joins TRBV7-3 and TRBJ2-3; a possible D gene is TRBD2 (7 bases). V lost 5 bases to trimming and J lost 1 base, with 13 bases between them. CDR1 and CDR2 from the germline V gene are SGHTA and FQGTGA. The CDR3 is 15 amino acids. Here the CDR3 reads CASSRGAGGTDTQYF. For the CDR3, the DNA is TGTGCCAGCAGCCGGGGGGCGGGAGGCACAGATACGCAGTATTTT. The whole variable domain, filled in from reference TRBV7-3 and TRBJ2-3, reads GAGVSQTPSNKVTEKGKYVELRCDPISGHTALYWYRQSLGQGPEFLIYFQGTGAADDSGLPNDRFFAVRPEGSVSTLKIQRTERGDSAVYLCASSRGAGGTDTQYFGPGTRLTVL.

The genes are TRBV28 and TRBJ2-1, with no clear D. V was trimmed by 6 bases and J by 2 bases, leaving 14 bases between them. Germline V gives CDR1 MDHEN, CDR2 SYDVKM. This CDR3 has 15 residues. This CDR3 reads CASSLDSLAYNEQFF. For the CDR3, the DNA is TGTGCCAGCAGCCTAGATAGTTTGGCCTACAATGAGCAGTTCTTC.

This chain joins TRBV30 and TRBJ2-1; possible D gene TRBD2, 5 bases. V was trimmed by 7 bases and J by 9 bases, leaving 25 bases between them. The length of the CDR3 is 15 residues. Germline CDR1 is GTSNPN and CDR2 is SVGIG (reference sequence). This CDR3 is CASEPEESFLGEQFF. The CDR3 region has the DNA TGTGCCTCCGAGCCGGAGGAGTCTTTCCTTGGTGAGCAGTTCTTC.

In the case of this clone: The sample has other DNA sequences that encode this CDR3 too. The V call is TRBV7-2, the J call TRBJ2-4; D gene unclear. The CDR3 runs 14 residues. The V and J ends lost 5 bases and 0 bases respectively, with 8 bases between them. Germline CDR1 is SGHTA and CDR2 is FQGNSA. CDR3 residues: CASSPILAKNIQYF. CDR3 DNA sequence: TGTGCCAGCAGCCCCATTTTAGCCAAAAACATTCAGTACTTC.

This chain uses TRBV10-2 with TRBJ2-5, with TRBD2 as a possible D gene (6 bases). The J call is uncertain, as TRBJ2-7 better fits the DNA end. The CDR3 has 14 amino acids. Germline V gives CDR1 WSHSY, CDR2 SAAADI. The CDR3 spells CASSDVGGLYEQYF. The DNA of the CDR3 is TGCGCCAGCAGTGATGTGGGAGGCCTCTACGAGCAGTACTTC.

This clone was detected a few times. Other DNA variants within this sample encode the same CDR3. This CDR3 reads CASSPGSDRFEEQYF. CDR3 in DNA: TGTGCCAGCAGTCCTGGGAGTGACAGGTTCGAAGAGCAGTACTTC. The rearrangement links TRBV27 to TRBJ2-7, with a possible D match to TRBD1 (6 bases). The germline CDR1 and CDR2 sequences are MNHEY and SMNVEV (reference sequence). This CDR3 spans 15 amino acids. Between the trimmed V and J ends, which lost 5 bases and 7 bases, there was a span of 21 bases.

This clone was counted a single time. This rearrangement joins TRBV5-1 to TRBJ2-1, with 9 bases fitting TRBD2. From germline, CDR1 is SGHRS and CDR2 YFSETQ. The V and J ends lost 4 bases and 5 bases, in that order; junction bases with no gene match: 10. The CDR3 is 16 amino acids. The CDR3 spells CASSPGGGRANNEQFF. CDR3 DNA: TGCGCCAGCAGCCCCGGTGGCGGGAGGGCCAACAATGAGCAGTTCTTC. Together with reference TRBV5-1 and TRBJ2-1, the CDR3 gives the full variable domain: KAGVTQTPRYLIKTRGQQVTLSCSPISGHRSVSWYQQTPGQGLQFLFEYFSETQRNKGNFPGRFSGRQFSNSRSEMNVSTLELGDSALYLCASSPGGGRANNEQFFGPGTRLTVL.

The CDR3 region has the DNA TGTGCCAGCAGCTTAGAGTACGACCATCAGCCCCAGCATTTT. This translates into CASSLEYDHQPQHF. The gene calls are TRBV11-1 and TRBJ1-5, with no clear D. V lost 1 base, J lost 5 bases, and 9 bases lay in between. This CDR3 comprises 14 residues. The germline gives CDR1 SGHAT, CDR2 FQDESV (reference sequence).

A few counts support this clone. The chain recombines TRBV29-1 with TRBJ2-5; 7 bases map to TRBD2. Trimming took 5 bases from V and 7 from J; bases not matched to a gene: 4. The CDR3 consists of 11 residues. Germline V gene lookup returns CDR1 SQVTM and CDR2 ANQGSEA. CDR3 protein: CSVRAGRTQYF. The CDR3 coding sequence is TGCAGCGTTCGAGCGGGAAGGACCCAGTACTTC.

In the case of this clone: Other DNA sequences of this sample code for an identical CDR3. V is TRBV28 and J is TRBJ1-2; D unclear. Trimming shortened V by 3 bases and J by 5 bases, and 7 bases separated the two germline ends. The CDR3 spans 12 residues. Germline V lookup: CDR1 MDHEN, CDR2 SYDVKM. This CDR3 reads CASSFRGYGYTF. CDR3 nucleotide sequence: TGTGCCAGCAGTTTTCGAGGGTATGGCTACACCTTC.

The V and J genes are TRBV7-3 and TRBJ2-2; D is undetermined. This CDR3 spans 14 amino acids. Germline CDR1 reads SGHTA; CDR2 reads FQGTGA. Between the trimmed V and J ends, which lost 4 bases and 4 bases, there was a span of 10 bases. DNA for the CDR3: TGTGCCAGCAGCTCCGGAGTAGCCACCGGGGAGCTGTTTTTT. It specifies CASSSGVATGELFF.

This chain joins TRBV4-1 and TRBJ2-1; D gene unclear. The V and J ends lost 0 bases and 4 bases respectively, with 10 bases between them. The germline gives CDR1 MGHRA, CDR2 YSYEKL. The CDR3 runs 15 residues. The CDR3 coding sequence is TGCGCCAGCAGCCAAGATCCCCGGCCGTACAATGAGCAGTTCTTC. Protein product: CASSQDPRPYNEQFF.

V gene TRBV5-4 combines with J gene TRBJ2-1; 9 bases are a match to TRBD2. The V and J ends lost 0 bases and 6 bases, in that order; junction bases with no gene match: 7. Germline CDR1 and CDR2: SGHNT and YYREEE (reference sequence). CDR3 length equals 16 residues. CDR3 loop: CASSLVAGGPSNEQFF. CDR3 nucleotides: TGTGCCAGCAGCTTGGTCGCGGGAGGGCCGAGCAATGAGCAGTTCTTC.

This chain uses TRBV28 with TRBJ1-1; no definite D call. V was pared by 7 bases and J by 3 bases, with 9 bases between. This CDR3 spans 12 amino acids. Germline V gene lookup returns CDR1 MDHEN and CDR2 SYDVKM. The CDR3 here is CASTPLDTEAFF. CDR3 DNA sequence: TGTGCCAGCACCCCTCTCGACACTGAAGCTTTCTTT.

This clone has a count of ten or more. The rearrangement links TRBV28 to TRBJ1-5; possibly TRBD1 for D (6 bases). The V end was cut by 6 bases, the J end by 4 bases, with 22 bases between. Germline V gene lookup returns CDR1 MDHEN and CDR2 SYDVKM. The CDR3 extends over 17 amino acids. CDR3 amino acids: CASSPTGNLAINQPQHF. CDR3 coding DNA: TGTGCCAGCAGCCCCACAGGGAATTTGGCTATAAATCAGCCCCAGCATTTT. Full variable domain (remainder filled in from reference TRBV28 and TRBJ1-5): DVKVTQSSRYLVKRTGEKVFLECVQDMDHENMFWYRQDPGLGLRLIYFSYDVKMKEKGDIPEGYSVSREKKERFSLILESASTNQTSMYLCASSPTGNLAINQPQHFGDGTRLSIL.

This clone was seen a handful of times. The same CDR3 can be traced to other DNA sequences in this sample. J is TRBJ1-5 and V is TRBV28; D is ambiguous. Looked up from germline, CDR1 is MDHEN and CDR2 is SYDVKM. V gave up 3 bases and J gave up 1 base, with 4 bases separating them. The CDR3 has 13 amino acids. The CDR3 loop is CASSFGSNQPQHF. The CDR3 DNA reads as TGTGCCAGCAGTTTCGGGAGCAATCAGCCCCAGCATTTT.

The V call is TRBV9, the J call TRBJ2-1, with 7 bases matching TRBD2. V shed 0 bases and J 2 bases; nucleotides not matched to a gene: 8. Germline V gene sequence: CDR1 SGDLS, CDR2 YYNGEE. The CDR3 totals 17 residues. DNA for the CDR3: TGTGCCAGCAGCGTAGGAGCCGGGACTATACCCTACAATGAGCAGTTCTTC. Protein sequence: CASSVGAGTIPYNEQFF.

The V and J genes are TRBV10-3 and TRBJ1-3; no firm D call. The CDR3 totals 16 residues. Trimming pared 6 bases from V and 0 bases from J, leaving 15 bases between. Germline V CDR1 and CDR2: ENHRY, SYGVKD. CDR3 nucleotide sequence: TGTGCCATCAGAGCCTTCGACGGTAACTCTGGAAACACCATATATTTT. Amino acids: CAIRAFDGNSGNTIYF.

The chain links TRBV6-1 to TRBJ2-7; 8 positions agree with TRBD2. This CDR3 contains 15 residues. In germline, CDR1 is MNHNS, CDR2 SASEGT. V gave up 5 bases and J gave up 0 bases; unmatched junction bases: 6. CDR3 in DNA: TGTGCCAGCAGTCGCGAACTAGCGGACTCCTACGAGCAGTACTTC. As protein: CASSRELADSYEQYF.

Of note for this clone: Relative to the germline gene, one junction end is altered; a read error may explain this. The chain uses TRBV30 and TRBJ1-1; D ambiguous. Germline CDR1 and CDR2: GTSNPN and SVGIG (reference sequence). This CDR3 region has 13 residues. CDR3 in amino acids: CAWSAAEYTGAFF. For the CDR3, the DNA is TGTGCCTGGAGTGCAGCAGAGTACACTGGAGCTTTCTTT.